This record covers a single TCR beta chain. Its antigen is unidentified. The source of the sample is a study of identical twins. Study outcomes and limitations: There was an excess of low generation probability in the out-of-frame alpha sequences that twins shared.

TCRdb used MiXCR to reprocess the 5' RACE reads, holding one entry per CDR3 protein. There are approximately 600,000 distinct CDR3 sequences in the sample; 7% to 7.5% occur only once, and 1.6% lies in the top ten. The junction had 10 bases not matched to a gene; V was cut back by 7 bases and J by 4 bases. The CDR3 runs 16 residues. From germline, CDR1 is SGHDT and CDR2 YYEEEE. In addition, the sample was reused for a study of yellow fever vaccine responses in identical twins.

This sequence joins TRBV5-6 and TRBJ2-6, with 8 bases lining up with TRBD2. The clonotype comes from a woman aged 18-30 years in good health. Material for sequencing was PBMCs. This CDR3 is CASRQRGTSGANVLTF. Written as DNA, the CDR3 is TGTGCCAGCCGACAGCGGGGGACTTCCGGGGCCAACGTCCTGACTTTC.